A single sample gave rise to the 20 T cell receptor beta chains below, sequenced in a study of T cells after posttransplantation cyclophosphamide. Sequenced by immunoSEQ multiplex PCR; TCRdb stores in-frame clones only, minus some. The sample was found to contain some 16,000 clones, and every one recurs. Treatment was busulfan-fludarabine conditioning, a marrow graft, and cyclophosphamide on days +3 and +4. The starting material was PBMCs, obtained after allogeneic stem cell transplant with posttransplant cyclophosphamide. The source of these receptors is a female patient in her 30s who received an allogeneic stem cell transplant from a related donor, was CMV-positive, and had no GVHD. Part of the T cell pool may stem from the graft donor.

By its share, this clone is medium-sized. This chain uses TRBV5-1 with TRBJ1-1; tentative D call: TRBD1 (5 bases). Germline CDR1 and CDR2: SGHRS and YFSETQ. This CDR3 spans 15 amino acids. V was cut by 4 bases and J by 0 bases, with 13 bases left in between. As DNA, the CDR3 is TGCGCCAGCAGCCCGGTGGGGGGTATGAACACTGAAGCTTTCTTT. Encoded protein: CASSPVGGMNTEAFF.

The V gene is TRBV6-1, the J gene TRBJ2-7, with 10 bases aligning to TRBD1. V shed 5 bases, J shed 5 bases, and the junction held 3 bases outside the gene matches. This CDR3 spans 13 amino acids. Germline values: CDR1 MNHNS, CDR2 SASEGT. The CDR3 spells CASSRGTGDEQYF. CDR3 nucleotides: TGTGCCAGCAGTCGCGGGACAGGGGACGAGCAGTACTTC.

This clone is judged medium-sized. This chain joins TRBV19 and TRBJ1-3; D perhaps matches TRBD1 (6 bases). Trimming removed 7 bases from V and 2 bases from J, with 21 bases in between. The V gene's germline CDR1 is LNHDA and CDR2 SQIVND (reference sequence). The CDR3 loop spans 17 amino acids. CDR3 region: CASKPLGAAEPGNTIYF. For the CDR3, the DNA is TGTGCCAGTAAGCCCCTGGGGGCAGCAGAACCTGGAAACACCATATATTTT.

This clone has a count of ten or more. The rearrangement joins TRBV4-2 to TRBJ2-5; D is uncertain. The CDR3 loop spans 15 amino acids. The germline V gene has CDR1 LGHNA and CDR2 YNFKEQ. V lost 2 bases, J lost 4 bases, and 14 bases lay in between. The CDR3 spells CASSQIVATTETQYF. CDR3 bases: TGTGCCAGCAGCCAAATAGTTGCAACCACAGAGACCCAGTACTTC.

This clone was seen ten or more times. The V call is TRBV6-5, the J call TRBJ2-6, with D uncertain. V lost 1 base and J lost 0, with 4 bases in between. Germline assignment: CDR1 MNHEY and CDR2 SVGAGI. The CDR3 is 15 residues long. The CDR3 coding sequence is TGTGCCAGCAGTTACTGGGCCTCTGGGGCCAACGTCCTGACTTTC. It codes for CASSYWASGANVLTF.

This clone was picked up many times. This sequence joins TRBV6-5 and TRBJ2-7; D gene ambiguous. This CDR3 is built from 14 residues. Germline V lookup: CDR1 MNHEY, CDR2 SVGAGI. Trimming stripped 0 bases from V and 1 base from J, with 7 bases between. CDR3 loop: CASSYSADSYEQYF. CDR3 nucleotide sequence: TGTGCCAGCAGTTACTCGGCGGATTCCTACGAGCAGTACTTC.

In this sample, this clone turned up many times. This chain connects TRBV19 to TRBJ2-7; 10 bases line up with TRBD1. The CDR3 length is 15 residues. The germline CDR1 and CDR2 sequences are LNHDA and SQIVND (reference sequence). The J segment lost 0 bases and the V segment lost 5 bases, leaving 4 bases of the junction unmatched. The chain's CDR3 is CASSPRDRGSYEQYF. The CDR3, as DNA: TGTGCCAGTAGTCCGCGGGACAGGGGCTCCTACGAGCAGTACTTC.

This clone was recorded at least ten times. The CDR3 loop is CARPREGQGAYEQYF. The CDR3 DNA follows: TGTGCCAGACCTCGGGAGGGACAGGGGGCCTACGAGCAGTACTTC. J is TRBJ2-7 and V is TRBV21-1; the table calls TRBD1, which could not be checked here. TRBV21-1 is classified as a pseudogene. The CDR3 covers 15 residues.

This clone occurred many times. The V call is TRBV19, the J call TRBJ2-2; 12 bases agree with TRBD2. The CDR3 totals 20 residues. Trimming removed 7 bases from V and 5 bases from J; junction bases left unmatched: 20. Per the germline V gene, CDR1 is LNHDA and CDR2 is SQIVND (reference sequence). CDR3 region: CASTYAGTSGSMGLTGELFF. The CDR3 region has the DNA TGTGCCAGTACCTATGCCGGGACTAGCGGGTCTATGGGGTTGACCGGGGAGCTGTTTTTT.

In its sample, this clone was seen many times. J is TRBJ2-7 and V is TRBV27; 8 nucleotides agree with TRBD2. The CDR3 spans 14 residues. Germline CDR1 MNHEY, CDR2 SMNVEV (reference sequence). J gave up 4 bases and V 0 bases, and 2 bases lay outside the gene matches. The CDR3 reads CASSLSSGSYEQYF. In DNA, the CDR3 is TGTGCCAGCAGTTTATCCAGCGGGAGTTACGAGCAGTACTTC.

This clone was seen many times. The J gene is TRBJ2-7, the V gene TRBV7-6, with a weak D call TRBD1 (6 bases). The length of the CDR3 is 13 residues. The V end lost 5 bases, the J end lost 3 bases, and 11 bases lay between the germline ends. The germline V gene encodes CDR1 SGHVS and CDR2 FNYEAQ. The CDR3 bases are TGTGCCAGCAGCGTTAACAGGGTCTACGAGCAGTACTTC. Translated: CASSVNRVYEQYF.

This clone was detected many times. The CDR3 DNA reads TGTGCCAGCAGCCAAGAAACTAGCGGGGAGTACGAGCAGTACTTC. It is translated as CASSQETSGEYEQYF. V gene TRBV4-2 combines with J gene TRBJ2-7, with 10 bases identical to TRBD2. Trimming removed 0 bases from V and 4 bases from J; junction bases left unmatched: 3. Germline-derived CDR1 and CDR2 are LGHNA and YNFKEQ. The CDR3 runs 15 residues.

Written as DNA, the CDR3 is TGTGCCAGCTCACCAACGACCGGGATTTTCACAGATACGCAGTATTTT. Translated: CASSPTTGIFTDTQYF. The V and J genes are TRBV18 and TRBJ2-3; a possible D gene is TRBD2 (5 bases). Germline V lookup: CDR1 KGHSH, CDR2 LQKENI. There are 16 residues in the CDR3. The V end was cut by 2 bases, the J end by 2 bases, with 14 bases between.

There are many counts of this clone. The rearrangement links TRBV19 to TRBJ2-5; TRBD2 matches 9 bases. Trimming removed 4 bases from V and 5 bases from J; junction bases left unmatched: 8. Germline V CDR1 and CDR2: LNHDA, SQIVND (reference sequence). The CDR3 contains 15 residues. The CDR3 bases are TGTGCCAGTAGTAAGCCGGGTGGACTAGCGGAGACCCAGTACTTC. Translating gives CASSKPGGLAETQYF.

Notes on this clone: It may be a read error: a sequence one base away is much more abundant. This chain uses TRBV5-6 with TRBJ1-4, with D unresolved. Germline loops: CDR1 SGHDT, CDR2 YYEEEE. CDR3 length: 15 residues. The chain's CDR3 is CASSFRTDSNEKLSF. The DNA for the CDR3 is TGTGCCAGCAGCTTCCGGACTGACTCTAATGAAAAACTGTCTTTT.

This clone was counted many times. This chain links TRBV5-1 with TRBJ2-1; 12 nucleotides align to TRBD2. V shed 1 base and J 8 bases; nucleotides not matched to a gene: 4. This CDR3 contains 15 residues. Germline lookup yields CDR1 SGHRS and CDR2 YFSETQ. The CDR3 is CASSLRLAGAHEQFF. The CDR3 DNA reads TGCGCCAGCAGCTTGAGACTAGCGGGAGCCCATGAGCAGTTCTTC.

This clone was observed many times. The chain recombines TRBV6-5 with TRBJ2-1; D ambiguous. The germline CDR1 and CDR2 sequences are MNHEY and SVGAGI. This CDR3 spans 16 amino acids. The germline V and J ends were trimmed by 0 bases and 0 bases, with 9 bases remaining between them. The CDR3 nucleotides read TGTGCCAGCAGTTACTCCCTGAGCCACTCCTACAATGAGCAGTTCTTC. This gives the protein CASSYSLSHSYNEQFF.

This clone has a count of ten or more. The chain employs TRBV5-1 and TRBJ2-3; 9 bases are shared with TRBD1. With V trimmed by 4 bases and J by 0 bases, 6 bases remained unmatched. From germline, CDR1 is SGHRS and CDR2 YFSETQ. There are 16 residues in the CDR3. The CDR3 loop reads CASSPKGQGSTDTQYF. In DNA, the CDR3 is TGCGCCAGCAGCCCAAAAGGACAGGGGAGCACAGATACGCAGTATTTT.

The table lists this clone with many counts. V gene TRBV21-1 combines with J gene TRBJ1-2. TRBV21-1 is noted as a pseudogene. The CDR3 is 9 residues long. As DNA, the CDR3 is TGTGCCATCAGGGACTGCTACACCTTC. Amino acids: CAIRDCYTF.

Ten or more counts support this clone. The rearrangement joins TRBV14 to TRBJ2-2; TRBD2 is a possible D gene (6 bases). In germline, CDR1 is SGHDN, CDR2 FVKESK. Trimming removed 3 bases at V and 5 bases at J, with 10 bases between. This CDR3 is built from 14 residues. The CDR3 DNA follows: TGTGCCAGCAGCCAGAGACGGGGGACCGGGGAGCTGTTTTTT. Its protein is CASSQRRGTGELFF.